The clone carrying this T cell receptor beta chain was counted a few times. The antigen is unknown. CDR1 and CDR2 from the germline V gene are MGHRA and YSYEKL. V gave up 0 bases and J gave up 7 bases, with 16 bases separating them. There are 15 residues in the CDR3. These data come from a study of T-cell reconstitution after alpha-beta-depleted transplantation in children. Study-level results: Reports say that about two months after transplant, the alpha-beta T cells came out of several hundred graft clones that had expanded. Hyperexpanded clones declined; after one year, newly produced T cells mostly supplied diversity.

Preparing the TCRbeta library involved the use of unique molecular identifiers. TCRdb analysed the PCR reads with MiXCR anew, one entry per CDR3 protein. The sample lists some 460,000 distinct CDR3 sequences; roughly 15% were seen once. The V call is TRBV4-1, the J call TRBJ2-7; D might be TRBD1 (5 bases). This sequence was found in a boy younger than two who had a stem cell transplant for Wiskott-Aldrich syndrome, so the T cells may come from the graft donor. Sequenced material: PBMCs, mostly from graft donor cells, taken 360 days after TCRalphabeta/CD19-depleted stem cell transplant. CDR3 sequence: CASSQDSHRTREQYF. For the CDR3, the DNA is TGCGCCAGCAGCCAAGATTCCCACAGGACGAGAGAGCAGTACTTC.